This T cell receptor (beta chain) stems from a study of T cell responses to AZD1222 COVID-19 vaccine. About the research overall: Second-dose intervals of approximately 4 or approximately 12 weeks were pooled.

The protocol was immunoSEQ multiplex PCR, while the TCRdb copy is restricted to in-frame clones and leaves out a portion. The sample carries 90,000 or so clones, over 75% recorded once. The junction had 4 bases not matched to a gene; V was cut back by 5 bases and J by 4 bases. Germline-derived CDR1 and CDR2 are SQVTM and ANQGSEA. The CDR3 covers 13 residues. Study-wide findings and caveats: Donors skewed white British and female; clonal diversity was possibly underestimated. Breadth and depth of Spike-specific TCRs rose after two AZD1222 doses. Among AZD1222 vaccinees, only six or seven were seropositive at baseline.

With respect to this clone: The target antigen is unknown.

This chain links TRBV29-1 with TRBJ2-5; 10 bases map to TRBD1. Sequencing used peripheral blood, obtained on day 0 of AZD1222 vaccination. The TCR originated in an adult in good health. The DNA for the CDR3 is TGCAGCGTTCTCGGGACAGGGGCAGAGACCCAGTACTTC. It specifies CSVLGTGAETQYF. The variable domain in full, completed from reference TRBV29-1 and TRBJ2-5, reads SAVISQKPSRDICQRGTSLTIQCQVDSQVTMMFWYRQQPGQSLTLIATANQGSEATYESGFVIDKFPISRPNLTFSTLTVSNMSPEDSSIYLCSVLGTGAETQYFGPGTRLLVL.